This T cell receptor (beta chain) was retrieved from a study of shared clonotypes between healthy human individuals. Study-level results: Generally, estimated richness proved larger in naive subsets than it did in memory subsets. For naive CD4 cells, approximately 4.8% of clonotypes were shared across a handful of donors. Lower generation probabilities were found for non-shared clonotypes than for those shared by all four donors.

The CDR3 runs 12 residues. Germline V gene sequence: CDR1 SEHNR, CDR2 FQNEAQ (reference sequence). The test was conducted at deep level. TCRdb's copy holds only in-frame clones and misses some; the assay was immunoSEQ multiplex PCR. The sample lists about 2.1 million clones; roughly 93% were seen once. CD45RO negativity and positive selection for CCR7 defined naive CD8 cells, a population that excluded terminally differentiated effector memory CD45RA+ cells. On this clone: The antigen is unknown.

This sequence joins TRBV7-9 and TRBJ2-5; D remains ambiguous. TRBJ2-7 matches the DNA end more closely, so the J call is doubtful. Sequencing was carried out using naive CD8+ T cells from PBMCs. This TCR derives from a young man in good health. Some clones in this sample may be carry-over from other donors' samples. CDR3 in amino acids: CASSLDPIEQYF. The CDR3 nucleotides read TGTGCCAGCAGCTTAGATCCTATCGAGCAGTACTTC.